Listed below are T cell receptor beta chains from one sample, sequenced in a study of PD-L1 blockade in urothelial cancer. Clones were sequenced by immunoSEQ multiplex PCR, and TCRdb holds only the in-frame ones, with some missing. Of roughly 49,000 clones listed, around nine tenths are singletons. The source material was PBMCs, sampled around atezolizumab (anti-PD-L1) treatment. Receptors originate from a man aged 55 to 70 with urothelial cancer. Each CDR3 is given with its conserved first and last residue. The D gene is left open where the match is weak. Rows give clone size only sometimes, using once, few, many, or a class for an expanded clone.

V	D	J	size	CDR3	DNA
TRBV6-5	TRBD1	TRBJ1-5	few	CASSRQGVGNQPQHF	TGTGCCAGCAGTCGACAGGGGGTTGGCAATCAGCCCCAGCATTTT
TRBV7-8	.	TRBJ2-7	once	CASSPGGAYEQYF	TGTGCCAGCAGCCCCGGCGGGGCCTACGAGCAGTACTTC
TRBV29-1	.	TRBJ1-2	.	CSVAQGTGNYGYTF	TGCAGCGTTGCGCAGGGTACAGGGAACTATGGCTACACCTTC
TRBV28	TRBD2	TRBJ2-1	.	CASSTSSGGLNEQFF	TGTGCCAGCAGTACCTCTAGCGGGGGCTTGAATGAGCAGTTCTTC
TRBV19	TRBD1	TRBJ2-7	.	CASSGDRRLSSYEQYF	TGTGCCAGTAGTGGGGACAGACGCTTAAGCTCCTACGAGCAGTACTTC
TRBV7-9	.	TRBJ1-2	.	CASSLGDGYTF	TGTGCCAGCAGCTTGGGAGATGGCTACACCTTC
TRBV7-2	.	TRBJ2-5	once	CASSPPGLPQETQYF	TGTGCCAGCAGCCCCCCGGGACTTCCTCAAGAGACCCAGTACTTC
TRBV6-6	.	TRBJ1-2	.	CASSSRGGFKSYGYTF	TGTGCCAGCAGTTCCCGCGGAGGCTTTAAATCCTATGGCTACACCTTC
TRBV2	.	TRBJ2-5	.	CASIMTLQETQYF	TGTGCCAGCATCATGACACTCCAAGAGACCCAGTACTTC
TRBV5-1	TRBD2	TRBJ2-3	.	CASSVAGGHTDTQYF	TGCGCCAGCAGCGTGGCGGGGGGGCACACAGATACGCAGTATTTT
TRBV30	.	TRBJ1-5	once	CAWSTGGNQPQHF	TGTGCCTGGAGTACCGGGGGGAATCAGCCCCAGCATTTT
TRBV18	.	TRBJ2-1	once	CASSPRRTPPGDEQFF	TGTGCCAGCTCACCACGCCGGACCCCCCCGGGGGATGAGCAGTTCTTC
TRBV5-5	.	TRBJ1-1	.	CASSFGDRPDLKAFF	TGTGCCAGCAGCTTTGGAGACAGACCCGACCTCAAAGCTTTCTTT
TRBV5-5	.	TRBJ2-7	.	CASRIGGTPYEQYF	TGTGCCAGCAGGATAGGGGGTACGCCCTACGAGCAGTACTTC
TRBV28	.	TRBJ1-6	few	CASSSWEASSYNSPLHF	TGTGCCAGCAGCAGCTGGGAGGCGAGCTCCTATAATTCACCCCTCCACTTT
TRBV30	.	TRBJ1-6	.	CAWSVGGENSPLHF	TGTGCCTGGAGTGTTGGGGGGGAAAATTCACCCCTCCACTTT
TRBV5-4	TRBD1	TRBJ1-2	.	CASSLGGTGGWAYGYTF	TGTGCCAGCAGCTTGGGGGGGACAGGGGGCTGGGCCTATGGCTACACCTTC
TRBV13	.	TRBJ1-6	once	CASSLRGSPLHF	TGTGCCAGCAGCCTTAGGGGTTCACCCCTCCACTTT
TRBV11-3	.	TRBJ2-2	.	CASSGTRDIGELFF	TGTGCCAGCAGCGGGACGCGGGATATCGGGGAGCTGTTTTTT
TRBV9	TRBD1	TRBJ2-1	once	CASSDPRDRGLNEQFF	TGTGCCAGCAGCGATCCCCGGGACAGGGGGCTCAATGAGCAGTTCTTC
TRBV6-5	.	TRBJ2-6	once	CASSYTGSSGANVLTF	TGTGCCAGCAGTTACACAGGTTCATCTGGGGCCAACGTCCTGACTTTC
TRBV6-6	TRBD1	TRBJ2-7	.	CASSYRDSTYEQYF	TGTGCCAGCAGTTACCGGGACAGTACCTACGAGCAGTACTTC
TRBV5-1	.	TRBJ2-2	.	CASSFGRDGTGELFF	TGCGCCAGCAGCTTTGGCAGGGATGGAACCGGGGAGCTGTTTTTT
TRBV11-3	.	TRBJ2-3	.	CASGLTDTQYF	TGTGCCAGCGGACTCACAGATACGCAGTATTTT
TRBV29-1	.	TRBJ1-1	.	CSVVGRNTEAFF	TGCAGCGTTGTCGGTCGAAACACTGAAGCTTTCTTT
TRBV30	.	TRBJ1-2	.	CAWSVSGSLSNYGYTF	TGTGCCTGGAGTGTTTCAGGCAGCTTGTCTAACTATGGCTACACCTTC
TRBV5-4	.	TRBJ2-7	.	CASSFTKTGSYEQYF	TGTGCCAGCAGCTTCACCAAGACTGGTTCCTACGAGCAGTACTTC
TRBV29-1	.	TRBJ1-1	few	CSVTGTLKLNTEAFF	TGCAGCGTGACCGGGACACTTAAGTTGAACACTGAAGCTTTCTTT
TRBV7-8	TRBD1	TRBJ1-1	few	CASSHQRPGQGPNTEAFF	TGTGCCAGCAGCCACCAGCGACCGGGACAGGGACCGAACACTGAAGCTTTCTTT
TRBV5-4	TRBD1	TRBJ1-6	few	CASSLSNRGNSPLHF	TGTGCCAGCAGCTTGAGCAACAGGGGGAATTCACCCCTCCACTTT
TRBV11-2	.	TRBJ2-7	.	CASSLLGQNYEQYF	TGTGCCAGCAGCTTGCTTGGCCAGAACTACGAGCAGTACTTC
TRBV9	TRBD1	TRBJ2-3	once	CASSRTGGADTQYF	TGTGCCAGCAGCAGGACAGGGGGCGCAGATACGCAGTATTTT
TRBV6-5	.	TRBJ1-1	.	CASSDSMNTEAFF	TGTGCCAGCAGTGACAGCATGAACACTGAAGCTTTCTTT
TRBV7-2	TRBD1	TRBJ1-4	.	CASSFLTGSEKLFF	TGTGCCAGCAGCTTCCTGACAGGGAGTGAAAAACTGTTTTTT
TRBV18	.	TRBJ2-7	.	CASSPPSKYEQYF	TGTGCCAGCTCACCCCCATCTAAGTACGAGCAGTACTTC
TRBV11-2	TRBD1	TRBJ2-4	.	CASRTGVNIQYF	TGTGCCAGCAGGACAGGGGTGAACATTCAGTACTTC
TRBV19	TRBD1	TRBJ1-5	.	CASKLSGTDLNQPQHF	TGTGCCAGTAAACTCTCCGGGACAGACCTTAATCAGCCCCAGCATTTT
TRBV4-1	TRBD2	TRBJ2-1	.	CASSPSGTSGGASGTEQFF	TGCGCCAGCAGCCCCTCCGGAACTAGCGGGGGGGCCAGCGGTACTGAGCAGTTCTTC
TRBV7-9	TRBD1	TRBJ2-6	.	CASSPSGQGGGANVLTF	TGTGCCAGCAGCCCCAGTGGACAGGGGGGAGGGGCCAACGTCCTGACTTTC
TRBV13	TRBD1	TRBJ1-2	.	CASSDRDRGPPFLYGYTF	TGTGCCAGCAGCGACCGGGACAGGGGGCCTCCCTTTCTCTATGGCTACACCTTC
TRBV6-6	.	TRBJ1-6	.	CASSSRPGESPLHF	TGTGCCAGCAGTTCCCGTCCGGGGGAGTCACCCCTCCACTTT
TRBV9	.	TRBJ1-2	.	CASRATGGDPGYTF	TGTGCCAGCAGGGCTACGGGGGGGGACCCTGGCTACACCTTC
TRBV9	.	TRBJ2-5	.	CASSARWGEETQYF	TGTGCCAGCAGCGCCCGATGGGGGGAAGAGACCCAGTACTTC
TRBV5-1	TRBD2	TRBJ2-3	.	CASSLGLAGGRDTQYF	TGCGCCAGCAGCTTGGGACTAGCGGGGGGGCGCGATACGCAGTATTTT
TRBV6-5	.	TRBJ1-2	.	CASSYVGRNYGYTF	TGTGCCAGCAGTTACGTTGGCCGAAACTATGGCTACACCTTC